This T cell receptor beta chain derives from a study of identifying expanded T cells in peripheral blood. Study outcomes and limitations: Clone count variance between two-week samples rose with total template count.

In regard to this clone: What it binds is unknown.

Some clones are missing from TCRdb's copy, which holds only in-frame ones; the method was immunoSEQ multiplex PCR. The sample contains 60,000 or so clones, about 83% of which appear only once. Collection occurred without any documented infections or immune events in donors. This CDR3 spans 15 amino acids. V lost 0 bases and J 5 bases, leaving 13 bases between the germline ends. The germline gives CDR1 MGHRA, CDR2 YSYEKL. This TCR was sampled from a person between 18 and 75 years old in good health. The rearrangement links TRBV4-1 to TRBJ2-5, with D uncertain. The sample comprised blood. The CDR3 DNA sequence: TGCGCCAGCAGCCAAGAAATCGCCTCTTTGGAGACCCAGTACTTC. It codes for CASSQEIASLETQYF.